Listed here are 10 T cell receptor beta chains from one sample, sequenced in a study of blood T cell repertoires in COVID-19. Profiled with immunoSEQ multiplex PCR; TCRdb holds only in-frame clones, not every one. The repertoire consists of roughly 250,000 clones, with roughly 93% occurring once and the leading ten covering roughly 2.1%. Material for sequencing was PBMCs or T cells enriched from blood (not recorded which). The source is a woman between 40 and 55 years old with acute COVID-19.

The V gene is TRBV7-2, the J gene TRBJ2-3, with D uncertain. CDR3 length equals 11 residues. The V end was cut by 5 bases, the J end by 6 bases, with 6 bases between. Germline values: CDR1 SGHTA, CDR2 FQGNSA. The CDR3 DNA follows: TGTGCCAGCAGCCCTACTGATACGCAGTATTTT. Its translation: CASSPTDTQYF.

The CDR3 spells CASSAGTDYEQYF. The CDR3 region has the DNA TGTGCCAGCTCAGCCGGGACAGACTACGAGCAGTACTTC. V is TRBV18 and J is TRBJ2-7; 7 nucleotides align to TRBD1. There are 13 residues in the CDR3. V gave up 5 bases and J gave up 3 bases; unmatched junction bases: 4. In germline, CDR1 is KGHSH, CDR2 LQKENI.

This clone occurred once. The chain recombines TRBV7-2 with TRBJ1-5; D perhaps matches TRBD1 (6 bases). The V and J ends lost 1 base and 4 bases respectively, with 11 bases between them. The CDR3 sequence is 15 residues long. CDR1 is SGHTA, CDR2 FQGNSA, per germline. CDR3 DNA: TGTGCCAGCAGCTTAGAGGGGGGGCTAAATCAGCCCCAGCATTTT. Its protein product is CASSLEGGLNQPQHF.

This CDR3 reads CASSLSGQGNTIYF. In DNA, the CDR3 is TGCGCCAGCAGCTTGTCGGGACAGGGAAACACCATATATTTT. The rearrangement joins TRBV5-1 to TRBJ1-3, with TRBD1 identical over 7 bases. This CDR3 is 14 amino acids long. From germline, CDR1 is SGHRS and CDR2 YFSETQ. Unmatched junction bases numbered 2, after V lost 1 base and J lost 4 bases.

The chain uses TRBV3-1 (or the pseudogene TRBV3-2) and TRBJ1-5; 7 positions match TRBD1. The CDR3 has 17 amino acids. From germline, CDR1 is LGHDT and CDR2 YNNKEL (reference sequence). V gave up 4 bases and J gave up 7 bases; unmatched junction bases: 16. The CDR3 reads CASSPEPPDRAGQPQHF. The CDR3 region has the DNA TGTGCCAGCAGCCCCGAGCCGCCAGACAGGGCTGGGCAGCCCCAGCATTTT.

J is TRBJ1-3 and V is TRBV7-8; TRBD1 matches 7 bases. Per the germline V gene, CDR1 is SGHVS and CDR2 is FQNEAQ. The V gene end was trimmed by 5 bases and the J gene end by 5 bases; junction bases not matched to a gene: 21. This CDR3 comprises 19 residues. This CDR3 reads CASSALRDSRYSRRNTIYF. CDR3 bases: TGTGCCAGCAGCGCACTCCGGGACAGCAGATACTCGAGGAGAAACACCATATATTTT.

This clone was detected a few times. The chain joins TRBV18 to TRBJ1-2; D might be TRBD1 (6 bases). The germline V and J ends were trimmed by 2 bases and 5 bases, with 9 bases remaining between them. CDR3 length equals 13 residues. Germline V gene sequence: CDR1 KGHSH, CDR2 LQKENI. The CDR3 DNA follows: TGTGCCAGCTCACCAGGGGGCAATTATGGCTACACCTTC. Protein sequence: CASSPGGNYGYTF.

The chain uses TRBV28 and TRBJ1-4; D is uncertain. The germline CDR1 and CDR2 sequences are MDHEN and SYDVKM. The V gene lost 5 bases and the J gene lost 3 bases, with 13 bases spanning the gap. The CDR3 totals 15 residues. CDR3 loop: CASSGKGEANEKLFF. In DNA form, the CDR3 reads TGTGCCAGCAGTGGGAAGGGAGAGGCTAATGAAAAACTGTTTTTT.

The DNA for the CDR3 is TGTGCCAGCAGTTTAGCAGCTACCGGGGAGCTGTTTTTT. Its protein product is CASSLAATGELFF. The chain has TRBV12-3 or TRBV12-4 and TRBJ2-2; D gene unclear. There are 13 residues in the CDR3. V was clipped by 0 bases and J by 5 bases, with 4 bases between them.

J is TRBJ2-7 and V is TRBV5-1; the match to TRBD2 covers 9 bases. Germline V gene lookup returns CDR1 SGHRS and CDR2 YFSETQ. Trimming took 4 bases from V and 7 from J; bases not matched to a gene: 12. The CDR3 has 15 residues. The CDR3 reads CASSLGGSGSGEQYF. DNA of the CDR3: TGCGCCAGCAGCCTGGGGGGTAGCGGGAGTGGTGAGCAGTACTTC.